This T cell receptor (beta chain) emerged from a study of beta chain features in type 1 diabetes. As for this clone: As yet, its antigen is unknown.

Whole-study results and caveats: Type 1 diabetes patients had VDJ junctions that carried fewer insertions and more deletions. A moderate, significant TCRB CDR3 shortening appeared in type 1 diabetes across four CD4+ subsets.

The CDR3 is 12 amino acids. CDR1 is SGHRS, CDR2 YFSETQ, per germline. With 2 bases removed from V and 6 bases from J, the gap between germline ends came to 9 bases. The authors reverse transcribed all of the isolated RNA, so sequencing captured expressed TCRB transcripts. The method was immunoSEQ multiplex PCR; TCRdb's version includes in-frame clones alone and lacks a portion of them. The top ten clones hold roughly 0.015% of a sample with about 340,000 clones, roughly 14% of them seen once. The sequence was collected from a woman between 18 and 30 years old with type 1 diabetes. The sample taken for sequencing was naive CD4+ T cells from blood. The V call is TRBV5-1, the J call TRBJ2-7; no firm D call. In DNA, the CDR3 is TGCGCCAGCAGCTTCGAAGTCGGCGAGCAGTACTTC. Encoded protein: CASSFEVGEQYF.